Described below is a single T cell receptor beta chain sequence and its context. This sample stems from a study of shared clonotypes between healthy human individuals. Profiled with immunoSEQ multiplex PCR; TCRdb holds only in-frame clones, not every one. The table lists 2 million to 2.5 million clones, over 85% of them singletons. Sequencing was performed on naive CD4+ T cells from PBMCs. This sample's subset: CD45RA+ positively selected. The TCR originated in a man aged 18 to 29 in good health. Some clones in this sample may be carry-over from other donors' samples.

CDR3 amino acids: CASSRTGGYTEAFF. CDR3 sequence (DNA): TGTGCCAGCAGTAGAACAGGGGGTTACACTGAAGCTTTCTTT. J is TRBJ1-1 and V is TRBV6-1, with 8 nucleotides matching TRBD1. CDR3 length: 14 amino acids. V shed 5 bases, J shed 3 bases, and the junction held 5 bases outside the gene matches. CDR1 and CDR2 from the germline V gene are MNHNS and SASEGT.